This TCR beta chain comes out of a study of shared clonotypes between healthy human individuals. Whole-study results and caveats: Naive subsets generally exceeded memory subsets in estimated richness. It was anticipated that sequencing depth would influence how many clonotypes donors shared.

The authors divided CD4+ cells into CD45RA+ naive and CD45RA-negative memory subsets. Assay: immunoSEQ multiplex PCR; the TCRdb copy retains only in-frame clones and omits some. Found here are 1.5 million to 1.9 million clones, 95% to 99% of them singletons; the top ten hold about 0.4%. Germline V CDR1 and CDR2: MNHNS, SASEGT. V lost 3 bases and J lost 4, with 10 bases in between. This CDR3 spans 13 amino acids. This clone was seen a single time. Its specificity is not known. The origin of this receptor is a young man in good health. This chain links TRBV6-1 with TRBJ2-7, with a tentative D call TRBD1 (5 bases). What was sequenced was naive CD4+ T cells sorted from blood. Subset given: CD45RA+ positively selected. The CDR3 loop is CASSDSHRYEQYF. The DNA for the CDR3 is TGTGCCAGCAGTGACTCTCACAGGTACGAGCAGTACTTC.